One sample yielded the 32 T cell receptor beta chains listed below, sequenced in a study of beta chain features in type 1 diabetes. Study conclusions and caveats: A moderate, significant TCRB CDR3 shortening appeared in type 1 diabetes across four CD4+ subsets.

The study reverse transcribed the entire isolated RNA, so it sequenced expressed TCRB transcripts. TCRdb's copy holds only in-frame clones and misses some; the assay was immunoSEQ multiplex PCR. Of about 700,000 clones in the sample, under 15% are singletons; the top ten hold roughly 0.022%. These TCRs are of unknown antigen specificity. Sequenced: naive CD4+ T cells from blood. The source of these receptors is a man aged 18 to 35 with type 1 diabetes.

The rearrangement links TRBV20-1 to TRBJ2-1; D is unresolved. V gave up 5 bases and J gave up 8 bases, with 10 bases separating them. CDR1 DFQATT and CDR2 SNEGSKA come from the germline V gene (reference sequence). This CDR3 is built from 11 residues. The CDR3 loop is CSAPYRDEQFF. As DNA, the CDR3 is TGCAGTGCTCCCTATAGGGATGAGCAGTTCTTC.

This clone was picked up a small number of times. The chain couples TRBV25-1 to TRBJ1-4; TRBD1 matches 8 bases. With 5 bases clipped from V and 3 bases from J, the junction kept 11 bases outside the gene matches. This CDR3 spans 17 amino acids. Germline V gene sequence: CDR1 MGHDK, CDR2 SYGVNS. The CDR3 here is CASSHFGQGGSNEKLFF. The CDR3 coding sequence is TGTGCCAGCAGTCACTTCGGACAGGGAGGATCTAATGAAAAACTGTTTTTT. The full variable domain, with the rest looked up from reference TRBV25-1 and TRBJ1-4, is EADIYQTPRYLVIGTGKKITLECSQTMGHDKMYWYQQDPGMELHLIHYSYGVNSTEKGDLSSESTVSRIRTEHFPLTLESARPSHTSQYLCASSHFGQGGSNEKLFFGSGTQLSVL.

V and J are TRBV11-3 and TRBJ1-1; 10 positions agree with TRBD1. Germline CDR1 is SGHNT and CDR2 is YENEEA. The CDR3 length is 15 residues. The V gene end was trimmed by 1 base and the J gene end by 5 bases; junction bases not matched to a gene: 4. The CDR3 protein is CASSLARTGGTEAFF. CDR3 DNA sequence: TGTGCCAGCAGCTTAGCTCGGACAGGGGGAACTGAAGCTTTCTTT.

The rearrangement joins TRBV11-3 to TRBJ1-1, with TRBD1 matching over 9 bases. The CDR3 spans 17 residues. With 5 bases clipped from V and 1 base from J, the junction kept 11 bases outside the gene matches. Germline V gene data show CDR1 as SGHNT and CDR2 as YENEEA. The chain's CDR3 is CASSPEGSGQGNTEAFF. In DNA form, the CDR3 reads TGTGCCAGCAGCCCAGAGGGTTCGGGACAGGGGAACACTGAAGCTTTCTTT.

The chain has TRBV7-9 and TRBJ1-6; maybe TRBD1 (5 bases). The germline CDR1 and CDR2 sequences are SEHNR and FQNEAQ (reference sequence). The CDR3 is made up of 14 amino acids. Trimming cost V 6 bases and J 7 bases, with 13 bases left between them. The CDR3 is CASSRAGPNSPLHF. The CDR3 coding sequence is TGTGCCAGCAGTCGAGCGGGGCCGAATTCACCCCTCCACTTT.

The CDR3 DNA reads as TGCGCCAGCAGCTTAGGGTCGGACAAAAACATTCAGTACTTC. Translated: CASSLGSDKNIQYF. The gene calls are TRBV5-1 and TRBJ2-4; D remains unclear. CDR1 and CDR2 (germline): SGHRS, YFSETQ. V lost 2 bases, J lost 3 bases, and 9 bases lay in between. CDR3 length equals 14 residues.

J is TRBJ2-7 and V is TRBV6-6, with TRBD1 matching 9 bases. CDR3 size: 16 residues. V lost 6 bases to trimming and J lost 6 bases; unmatched junction nucleotides: 15. Germline V lookup: CDR1 MNHNY, CDR2 SVGAGI (reference sequence). DNA for the CDR3: TGTGCCAGCAGCGAACGGAGCGGGACAGGGAAGGGCGAGCAGTACTTC. Translating it yields CASSERSGTGKGEQYF.

This clone has a handful of counts. The gene calls are TRBV5-1 and TRBJ2-5; D call uncertain. CDR1 SGHRS and CDR2 YFSETQ come from the germline V gene. V was shortened by 5 bases and J by 1 base, with 9 bases between the two germline ends. The CDR3 totals 13 residues. CDR3 sequence: CASRGGFQETQYF. In DNA, the CDR3 is TGCGCCAGCAGAGGTGGATTCCAAGAGACCCAGTACTTC. Using reference TRBV5-1 and TRBJ2-5 for the parts outside the CDR3, the full variable domain is KAGVTQTPRYLIKTRGQQVTLSCSPISGHRSVSWYQQTPGQGLQFLFEYFSETQRNKGNFPGRFSGRQFSNSRSEMNVSTLELGDSALYLCASRGGFQETQYFGPGTRLLVL.

A few counts support this clone. The same CDR3 is also encoded by other DNA sequences in this sample. The chain employs TRBV5-4 and TRBJ2-3, with unresolved D. Germline V gives CDR1 SGHNT, CDR2 YYREEE (reference sequence). Trimming took 4 bases from V and 2 from J, leaving 5 bases between them. This CDR3 region has 12 residues. Here the CDR3 DNA reads TGTGCCAGCAGCCTTGCCACAGATACGCAGTATTTT. This sequence encodes CASSLATDTQYF.

This rearrangement joins TRBV5-4 to TRBJ2-7, with 9 bases that match TRBD2. V lost 1 base, J lost 6 bases, and 5 bases stayed unmatched. The CDR3 covers 14 residues. Germline values: CDR1 SGHNT, CDR2 YYREEE (reference sequence). The CDR3 here is CASSLNSGGGEQYF. CDR3 sequence (DNA): TGTGCCAGCAGCTTGAATAGCGGGGGCGGCGAGCAGTACTTC.

This clone showed up just a few times. The chain's CDR3 is CAWSVSAGRTDTQYF. CDR3 bases: TGTGCCTGGAGTGTATCGGCGGGACGCACAGATACGCAGTATTTT. This sequence joins TRBV30 and TRBJ2-3; TRBD2 is a possible D gene (6 bases). The germline gives CDR1 GTSNPN, CDR2 SVGIG (reference sequence). Trimming took 0 bases from V and 1 from J, leaving 11 bases between them. The CDR3 has 15 residues.

This clone was seen only a few times. V usage is TRBV2 and J usage is TRBJ1-3; no clear D gene. The CDR3 spans 13 residues. CDR1 is SNHLY and CDR2 is FYNNEI in the germline V gene. V gave up 7 bases and J gave up 0 bases, with 7 bases separating them. CDR3 in amino acids: CASIRDSGNTIYF. CDR3 bases: TGTGCCAGCATACGGGACTCTGGAAACACCATATATTTT.

The sample holds a few counts of this clone. The J gene is TRBJ1-5, the V gene TRBV6-6; perhaps TRBD1 as D (5 bases). The germline V and J ends were trimmed by 6 bases and 6 bases, with 15 bases remaining between them. Germline loops: CDR1 MNHNY, CDR2 SVGAGI (reference sequence). The CDR3 consists of 14 residues. Here the CDR3 reads CASSQGAASQPQHF. The CDR3 DNA is TGTGCCAGCAGCCAAGGGGCCGCGAGTCAGCCCCAGCATTTT.

The chain is built from TRBV4-1 and TRBJ2-7; 10 nucleotides line up with TRBD2. Trimming removed 0 bases from V and 4 bases from J; junction bases left unmatched: 15. CDR1 MGHRA and CDR2 YSYEKL come from the germline V gene. The CDR3 is 19 residues long. In DNA, the CDR3 is TGCGCCAGCAGCCAAGAAGGAACTAGCGGGGAATATGTCTTATACGAGCAGTACTTC. Its protein product is CASSQEGTSGEYVLYEQYF.

The V gene is TRBV30, the J gene TRBJ2-5, with TRBD2 identical over 8 bases. CDR1 GTSNPN and CDR2 SVGIG come from the germline V gene (reference sequence). J was trimmed by 4 bases and V by 2 bases; bases with no gene match: 9. The CDR3 covers 15 residues. CDR3 DNA: TGTGCCTGGAGTCCAAGCCGGGGGGGAATAGAGACCCAGTACTTC. Its translation: CAWSPSRGGIETQYF.

The V gene is TRBV10-2, the J gene TRBJ1-5; TRBD1 might be the D (5 bases). CDR3 size: 14 residues. Germline values: CDR1 WSHSY, CDR2 SAAADI. The V end was cut by 0 bases, the J end by 11 bases, with 14 bases between. The CDR3 loop is CASSESTGKVTQHF. CDR3 nucleotides: TGCGCCAGCAGTGAGTCAACAGGCAAAGTGACCCAGCATTTT.

The chain recombines TRBV30 with TRBJ1-1, with D hard to call. V shed 4 bases and J shed 2 bases, with 11 bases lying between them. This CDR3 contains 13 residues. Germline CDR1 is GTSNPN and CDR2 is SVGIG (reference sequence). CDR3 DNA: TGTGCCTGGAAGCGGCAAATTAACACTGAAGCTTTCTTT. Amino acids: CAWKRQINTEAFF.

This rearrangement joins TRBV7-9 to TRBJ1-1; possible D gene TRBD1, 6 bases. Germline V gives CDR1 SEHNR, CDR2 FQNEAQ (reference sequence). Trimming left V 5 bases short and J 4 bases short, with 14 bases between. The CDR3 runs to 14 residues. The CDR3 region is CASSLTGLATEAFF. In DNA, the CDR3 is TGTGCCAGCAGCCTTACAGGGCTGGCCACTGAAGCTTTCTTT. Variable domain in full (rest from reference TRBV7-9 and TRBJ1-1): DTGVSQNPRHKITKRGQNVTFRCDPISEHNRLYWYRQTLGQGPEFLTYFQNEAQLEKSRLLSDRFSAERPKGSFSTLEIQRTEQGDSAMYLCASSLTGLATEAFFGQGTRLTVV.

The J gene is TRBJ2-7, the V gene TRBV11-2; D might be TRBD2 (6 bases). The CDR3 covers 12 residues. Germline CDR1 reads SGHAT; CDR2 reads FQNNGV. The V end lost 1 base, the J end lost 7 bases, and 8 bases lay between the germline ends. CDR3 protein: CASSLVRGEQYF. In DNA form, the CDR3 reads TGTGCCAGCAGCTTAGTGCGGGGAGAGCAGTACTTC.

V and J are TRBV10-3 and TRBJ1-1, with 9 bases identical to TRBD1. CDR1 is ENHRY and CDR2 is SYGVKD in the germline V gene. V lost 3 bases, J lost 4 bases, and 3 bases stayed unmatched. This CDR3 is 14 amino acids long. CDR3 region: CAISDETGGTEAFF. For the CDR3, the DNA is TGTGCCATCAGTGATGAGACAGGGGGCACTGAAGCTTTCTTT.

This clone was detected a few times. The gene calls are TRBV7-2 and TRBJ2-7, with TRBD1 identical over 9 bases. The CDR3 sequence is 18 residues long. The germline V gene encodes CDR1 SGHTA and CDR2 FQGNSA. The trim removed 5 bases at V and 6 bases at J, leaving 20 bases unmatched. The DNA of the CDR3 is TGTGCCAGCAGCACAGTGGGGGTTTTTCGGGACAGGGCACCCGAGCAGTACTTC. It codes for CASSTVGVFRDRAPEQYF.

The V gene is TRBV18, the J gene TRBJ2-7; D remains unclear. There are 13 residues in the CDR3. V lost 5 bases, J lost 7 bases, and 15 bases lay in between. Germline V gene lookup returns CDR1 KGHSH and CDR2 LQKENI. The DNA of the CDR3 is TGTGCCAGCTCATCACGCGAGGCCGGGGAGCAGTACTTC. Protein: CASSSREAGEQYF.

A few counts support this clone. This rearrangement joins TRBV6-5 to TRBJ1-1; D is undetermined. The CDR3 consists of 13 residues. Germline CDR1 is MNHEY and CDR2 is SVGAGI. Trimming removed 1 base at V and 1 base at J, with 4 bases between. CDR3 bases: TGTGCCAGCAGTTACTTCCAGAACACTGAAGCTTTCTTT. It encodes CASSYFQNTEAFF.

This clone appeared a few times. The V and J genes are TRBV13 and TRBJ2-7; perhaps D is TRBD1 or TRBD2 (5 bases each). From germline, CDR1 is PRHDT and CDR2 FYEKMQ (reference sequence). The CDR3 sequence is 16 residues long. Trimming took off 0 bases at V and 6 bases at J, with 18 bases between the two ends. The CDR3 reads CASSLGLQGYGGEQYF. The DNA for the CDR3 is TGTGCCAGCAGCTTAGGCCTCCAGGGCTATGGGGGCGAGCAGTACTTC.

This chain links TRBV5-1 with TRBJ1-1; 9 nucleotides match TRBD1. Germline values: CDR1 SGHRS, CDR2 YFSETQ. This CDR3 is built from 12 residues. V was pared by 6 bases and J by 7 bases, with 4 bases of the junction left unmatched. DNA of the CDR3: TGCGCCAGCACCGAGGGACAGGGTGAAGCTTTCTTT. Translating gives CASTEGQGEAFF. Full variable domain (rest looked up from reference TRBV5-1 and TRBJ1-1): KAGVTQTPRYLIKTRGQQVTLSCSPISGHRSVSWYQQTPGQGLQFLFEYFSETQRNKGNFPGRFSGRQFSNSRSEMNVSTLELGDSALYLCASTEGQGEAFFGQGTRLTVV.

This clone occurred a few times. This chain joins TRBV7-9 and TRBJ2-7, with D perhaps assigned TRBD1 or TRBD2 (6 bases each). This CDR3 spans 15 amino acids. Deletions cut 4 bases from V and 4 bases from J, with 17 bases between. Looked up from germline, CDR1 is SEHNR and CDR2 is FQNEAQ (reference sequence). CDR3 sequence (DNA): TGTGCCAGCAGCTCCCCGGAGGGGGTCGCATACGAGCAGTACTTC. Protein product: CASSSPEGVAYEQYF.

This clone was found a few times. The CDR3 here is CASSPLQGGQETQYF. Here the CDR3 DNA reads TGTGCCAGCTCACCGCTACAGGGGGGGCAAGAGACCCAGTACTTC. The chain is built from TRBV18 and TRBJ2-5; maybe TRBD1 (8 bases). V shed 3 bases and J shed 2 bases, with 13 bases lying between them. The germline gives CDR1 KGHSH, CDR2 LQKENI. CDR3 length equals 15 residues. Full variable domain (rest looked up from reference TRBV18 and TRBJ2-5): NAGVMQNPRHLVRRRGQEARLRCSPMKGHSHVYWYRQLPEEGLKFMVYLQKENIIDESGMPKERFSAEFPKEGPSILRIQQVVRGDSAAYFCASSPLQGGQETQYFGPGTRLLVL.

The CDR3 reads CASSSNTYEQYF. The CDR3 coding sequence is TGTGCCAGCAGTTCTAACACCTACGAGCAGTACTTC. The rearrangement joins TRBV6-6 to TRBJ2-7, with D unclear. Trimming removed 4 bases at V and 2 bases at J, with 6 bases between. CDR1 and CDR2 (germline): MNHNY, SVGAGI (reference sequence). The CDR3 has 12 residues.

The chain uses TRBV5-1 and TRBJ1-2; 9 bases match TRBD1. Germline CDR1 reads SGHRS; CDR2 reads YFSETQ. The length of the CDR3 is 15 residues. V lost 0 bases, J lost 4 bases, and 4 bases stayed unmatched. The CDR3 nucleotides are TGCGCCAGCAGCTTGGATCCGACAGGGGGCTATGGCTACACCTTC. Its translation is CASSLDPTGGYGYTF.

Details on this clone: Additional DNA sequences in this sample encode the identical CDR3. J is TRBJ2-7 and V is TRBV10-3; D remains unclear. Germline lookup yields CDR1 ENHRY and CDR2 SYGVKD. The ends were cut back, 2 bases at V and 3 bases at J, with 5 bases in the middle. This CDR3 spans 12 amino acids. The CDR3 region has the DNA TGTGCCATCAGTGAGGCAGGCTACGAGCAGTACTTC. Translating gives CAISEAGYEQYF.

This clone came up many times. This chain connects TRBV7-9 to TRBJ2-3; TRBD2 aligns across 13 bases. This CDR3 contains 14 residues. Germline V lookup: CDR1 SEHNR, CDR2 FQNEAQ (reference sequence). V lost 5 bases and J lost 10; bases outside the gene matches: 6. In DNA form, the CDR3 reads TGTGCCAGCAGCACTAGCGGGGGGGCGACGGCGCAGTATTTT. It encodes CASSTSGGATAQYF.

This clone was counted only a few times. The chain links TRBV11-2 to TRBJ2-1, with D maybe TRBD1 (7 bases). The germline gives CDR1 SGHAT, CDR2 FQNNGV. V was shortened by 5 bases and J by 12 bases, with 17 bases between the two germline ends. There are 13 residues in the CDR3. The CDR3 loop reads CASSPGGWSGQFF. CDR3 DNA sequence: TGTGCCAGCAGCCCAGGGGGGTGGTCAGGGCAGTTCTTC.